This TCR beta chain was profiled in a study of vaccination and CD4 T cells after COVID-19. Study-wide findings and caveats: Median reactive clonotypes, those recognizing SARS-CoV-2, rose from roughly 19 to 38, not significantly.

The treatment denotes: approximately 11-day PBMC culture with coronavirus spike peptide pools or control peptides (ViraFEST assay). Germline-derived CDR1 and CDR2 are SGHTA and FQGNSA. The CDR3 extends over 14 amino acids. V was cut by 2 bases and J by 9 bases, with 14 bases left in between. Cultured CD4+ T-cell DNA underwent Oncomine TCR Beta short-read sequencing. TCRdb called the PCR reads again in MiXCR, with one record for every CDR3 protein. This table has over 15,000 distinct CDR3 sequences, around 73% appearing once. Comment on this clonotype: The antigen is undetermined.

The rearrangement links TRBV7-2 to TRBJ2-1; tentative D call: TRBD2 (5 bases). Source material: CD4+ T cells from blood, cultured in vitro. This receptor was obtained from a human donor who had recovered from COVID-19. CDR3 in DNA: TGTGCCAGCAGCTTATCTGGGTTTGAGGGTGAGCAGTTCTTC. This gives the protein CASSLSGFEGEQFF. Filled out from reference TRBV7-2 and TRBJ2-1, the complete variable domain reads GAGVSQSPSNKVTEKGKDVELRCDPISGHTALYWYRQSLGQGLEFLIYFQGNSAPDKSGLPSDRFSAERTGGSVSTLTIQRTQQEDSAVYLCASSLSGFEGEQFFGPGTRLTVL.